This T cell receptor beta chain was recovered during a study of a mutant IDH1 vaccine in newly diagnosed glioma. Time point noted: week 23, last vaccination. Each dose delivered 300 ug of mutant IDH1 20-mer peptide subcutaneously with imiquimod. The assay was immunoSEQ multiplex PCR, and TCRdb's table has in-frame clones only and misses some. The sample holds tens of thousands of clones, under 80% seen once. This CDR3 spans 14 amino acids. The ends were cut back, 7 bases at V and 7 bases at J, with 16 bases in the middle. Germline CDR1 and CDR2: SNHLY and FYNNEI. Note on this clone: Its antigen remains unidentified.

The sequencing used PBMCs, collected from a glioma patient whose treatment included an IDH1 peptide vaccine. The chain couples TRBV2 to TRBJ1-4; D is unclear. This TCR came from a man in his forties or fifties with glioma. CDR3 loop: CASTKKVLPEKLFF. CDR3 nucleotide sequence: TGTGCCAGCACCAAAAAAGTGCTACCTGAAAAACTGTTTTTT.